A selection of T cell receptor beta chains follows, all from one sample in a study of cytomegalovirus exposure and HLA in healthy donors. Sequencing used immunoSEQ multiplex PCR; TCRdb keeps in-frame clones, though not all of them. The repertoire has about 110,000 clones, 70% to 80% of them found once; the top ten carry roughly 2.8%. Sequenced input: PBMCs. The receptors come from a female donor in good health and CMV-seronegative. CDR3s include the opening cysteine and the closing phenylalanine or tryptophan. Each record gives: J gene, V gene, CDR3 protein.

>TRBJ1-1|TRBV5-1
CASSSQGGRTEAFF
>TRBJ1-2|TRBV15
CATSGGQNYGYTF
>TRBJ1-5|TRBV18
CASSPQVVRGDQPQHF
>TRBJ2-4|TRBV4-1
CASSQDRGAKNIQYF
>TRBJ2-1|TRBV19
CASSKESQYNEQFF
>TRBJ1-1|TRBV10-3
CAISEVGASEAFF
>TRBJ2-7|TRBV7-2
CASSLGWTSGRMREQYF
>TRBJ2-3|TRBV9
CASSGIGGLLTDTQYF
>TRBJ2-5|TRBV9
CASSVGGGRAGETQYF
>TRBJ2-7|TRBV2
CASSRGQGSYEQYF
>TRBJ2-7|TRBV4-2
CASSQGRTRGRGGEQYF
>TRBJ1-5|TRBV28
CASTHPLGEDQPQHF
>TRBJ2-7|TRBV2
CASNPGTYEQYF
>TRBJ2-2|TRBV13
CASLQGYGGELFF
>TRBJ2-6|TRBV18
CASLESGANVLTF
>TRBJ2-3|TRBV9
CASSALPGQGADTQYF
>TRBJ2-7|TRBV10-1
CARLNYRDRAYEQYF
>TRBJ2-7|TRBV13
CASSSQTSGGSSYEQYF
>TRBJ2-3|TRBV9
CASSARTSGRADTQYF
>TRBJ1-5|TRBV15
CATSASTVGNQPQHF
>TRBJ2-7|TRBV29-1
CSVRQTSYEQYF
>TRBJ1-1|TRBV7-8
CASSVEYRAEAFF
>TRBJ2-7|TRBV13
CASSISGKTSYEQYF
>TRBJ1-6|TRBV28
CASSLSGQGASPLHF
>TRBJ2-2|TRBV7-9
CASSLPSGGPNTGELFF
>TRBJ1-4|TRBV27
CASRPSGATNEKLFF
>TRBJ2-2|TRBV27
CASSLSRSGTGELFF
>-|TRBV29-1
CSVAGTGQDEQYF
>TRBJ2-4|TRBV11-3
CASSLGLRRERRTKNIQYF
>TRBJ2-7|TRBV5-8
CASSLDSFYEQYF
>TRBJ2-1|TRBV15
CATSSPSGFYNEQFF
>TRBJ1-2|TRBV15
CATSRERGTGGYTF
>TRBJ2-3|TRBV5-5
CASSLGVIPSTDTQYF
>TRBJ1-5|TRBV7-2
CASSSDSYQPQHF
>TRBJ2-7|TRBV5-1
CASSLAAGVGEQYF
>TRBJ1-4|TRBV27
CASSLTRDRGEKLFF
>TRBJ2-3|TRBV14
CASSQGGLAGASSTDTQYF
>TRBJ2-1|TRBV27
CASSLSRDRGRNEQFF
>TRBJ2-3|TRBV9
CASSVEGGQGMSTDTQYF
>TRBJ2-2|TRBV11-2
CASRLAAENTGELFF
>TRBJ2-5|TRBV29-1
CSGGGLAGGETQYF